This TCR beta chain comes out of a study of PD-L1 blockade in urothelial cancer. Overall study context: Starting around 2014, patients were given atezolizumab (1,200 mg intravenously every 3 weeks). The analyses of blood took place 3 weeks (second dose) and 6 weeks after treatment start. Specimens of blood held a median count of about 150,000 T cells.

A spike-in of synthetic TCR analog templates was added to each PCR. Some clones are missing from TCRdb's copy, which holds only in-frame ones; the method was immunoSEQ multiplex PCR. The sample records roughly 51,000 clones, about four fifths being singletons. Documented time point: pretreatment peripheral blood. The source is a man aged 65-85 years with urothelial cancer. The sequences come from PBMCs, collected around atezolizumab (anti-PD-L1) treatment.

The CDR3 DNA reads as TGTGCCAGCAGTGCCGAGGTGCTTTATGGCTACACCTTC. As protein: CASSAEVLYGYTF. The rearrangement links TRBV6-1 to TRBJ1-2, with D unclear. Germline CDR1 and CDR2: MNHNS and SASEGT. V was cut by 4 bases and J by 5 bases, with 11 bases left in between. This CDR3 has 13 residues.